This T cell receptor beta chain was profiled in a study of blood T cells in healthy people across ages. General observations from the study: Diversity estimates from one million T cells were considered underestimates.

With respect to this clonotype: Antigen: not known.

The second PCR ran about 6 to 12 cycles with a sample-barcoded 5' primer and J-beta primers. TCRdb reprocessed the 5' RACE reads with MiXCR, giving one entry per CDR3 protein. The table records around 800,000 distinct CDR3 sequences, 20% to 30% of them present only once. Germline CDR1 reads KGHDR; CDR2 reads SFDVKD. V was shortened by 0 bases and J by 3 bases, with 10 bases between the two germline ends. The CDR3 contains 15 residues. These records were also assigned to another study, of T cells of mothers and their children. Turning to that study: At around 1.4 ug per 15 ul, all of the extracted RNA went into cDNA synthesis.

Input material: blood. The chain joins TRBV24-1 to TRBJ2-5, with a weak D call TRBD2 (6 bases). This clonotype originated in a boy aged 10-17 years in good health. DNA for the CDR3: TGTGCCACCAGTGATTTGATGGGGGAGGAAGAGACCCAGTACTTC. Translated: CATSDLMGEEETQYF.